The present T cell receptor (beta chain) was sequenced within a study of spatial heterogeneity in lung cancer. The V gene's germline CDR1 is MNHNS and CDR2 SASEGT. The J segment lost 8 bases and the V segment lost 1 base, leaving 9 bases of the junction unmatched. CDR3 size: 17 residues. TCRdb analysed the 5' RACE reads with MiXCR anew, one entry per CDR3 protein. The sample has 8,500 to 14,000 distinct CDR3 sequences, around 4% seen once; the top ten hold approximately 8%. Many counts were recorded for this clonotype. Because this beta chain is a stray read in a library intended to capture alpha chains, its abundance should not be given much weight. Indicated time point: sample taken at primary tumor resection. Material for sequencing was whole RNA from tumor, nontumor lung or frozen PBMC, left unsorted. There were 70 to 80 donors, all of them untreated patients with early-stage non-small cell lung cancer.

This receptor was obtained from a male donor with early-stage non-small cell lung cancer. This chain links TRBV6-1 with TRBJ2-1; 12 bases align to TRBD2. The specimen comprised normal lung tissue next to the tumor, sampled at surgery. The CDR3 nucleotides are TGTGCCAGCAGTGAAGGGGTGAGACTAGCGGGGGACTATGAGCAGTTCTTC. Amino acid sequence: CASSEGVRLAGDYEQFF.